The clone carrying this TCR beta chain was picked up a small number of times. Antigen specificity is unknown. Assay used: immunoSEQ multiplex PCR; TCRdb lists only in-frame clones, some missing. The profile covers over a million clones, with 65% to 80% appearing a single time and about 1.5% taken by the ten largest. These data belong to a study of shared clonotypes between healthy human individuals. Whole-study results and caveats: In contrast to clonotypes shared by all four donors, non-shared clonotypes had lower generation probabilities.

Each donor was a Caucasian adult residing in Nashville, Tennessee. The authors divided CD4+ cells into CD45RA+ naive and CD45RA-negative memory subsets. The V end was cut by 5 bases, the J end by 0 bases, with 11 bases between. The V gene's germline CDR1 is LNHDA and CDR2 SQIVND (reference sequence). The CDR3 has 16 amino acids. Sample: memory CD4+ T cells sorted from blood. Regarding subset: CD45RA-negative fraction. The chain joins TRBV19 to TRBJ1-6; D not certain. The clonotype was recovered from a man aged 18 to 30 in good health. CDR3 protein: CASSELGISYNSPLHF. As DNA, the CDR3 is TGTGCCAGTAGTGAGCTGGGAATCTCCTATAATTCACCCCTCCACTTT.